This T cell receptor (beta chain) was captured in a study of blood T cell repertoires in COVID-19. Study information: Samples came from the United States, Italy and Spain, spanning acute and convalescent COVID-19. Sources were T cells, B-cell-depleted T cells, or PBMCs; the material itself was cDNA or gDNA.

In the original workflow: Amplifying reference gene primers gave estimates of nucleated cell counts. The method was immunoSEQ multiplex PCR; TCRdb's version includes in-frame clones alone and lacks a portion of them. That table supplies the V and J calls and clone size; D and trimming were determined from the DNA. The data contain 100,000 to 150,000 clones, approximately 87% of them seen just once; the ten biggest clones take up 3.9%. What was sequenced was peripheral blood. The origin of this receptor is a man in his sixties with acute or convalescent COVID-19.

CDR3 residues: CASSPPGLVAYNEQFF. Here the CDR3 DNA reads TGTGCCAGCAGCCCTCCGGGACTAGTGGCCTACAATGAGCAGTTCTTC. The chain employs TRBV14 and TRBJ2-1, with 8 bases lining up with TRBD2. Germline V lookup: CDR1 SGHDN, CDR2 FVKESK. Unmatched junction bases numbered 7, after V lost 4 bases and J lost 2 bases. CDR3 size: 16 residues. The full variable domain, its missing parts supplied by reference TRBV14 and TRBJ2-1, is EAGVTQFPSHSVIEKGQTVTLRCDPISGHDNLYWYRRVMGKEIKFLLHFVKESKQDESGMPNNRFLAERTGGTYSTLKVQPAELEDSGVYFCASSPPGLVAYNEQFFGPGTRLTVL.